One T cell receptor (beta chain) is described in this entry. The antigen is undetermined. This entry is derived from a study of CD8 T cells in ankylosing spondylitis. V was pared by 0 bases and J by 6 bases, with 16 bases between. This CDR3 region has 15 residues. Per germline, CDR1 SGHRS and CDR2 YFSETQ. The study's findings and limits: Reactive arthritis synovial fluid and blood previously showed some of these motif variants. Significant enrichment of disease-linked clones was reportedly seen in matched ankylosing spondylitis synovial fluid. Made up of about eight highly homologous variants, a TCR beta motif appeared characteristic of ankylosing spondylitis blood.

TCRdb analysed the 5' RACE reads with MiXCR anew, one entry per CDR3 protein. Of 250,000 or so distinct CDR3 sequences listed, roughly 25% were seen once; the top ten hold more than 0.6%. The sequenced material came from blood, either unsorted or a sorted T cell fraction (not recorded which). This chain uses TRBV5-1 with TRBJ2-7; tentatively, D is TRBD1 or TRBD2 (6 bases each). The sequence was collected from a male donor with ankylosing spondylitis or in good health (not recorded which). Here the CDR3 DNA reads TGCGCCAGCAGCTTGGCCGTGGGGGGCGTCTCCGAGCAGTACTTC. This gives the protein CASSLAVGGVSEQYF.